These 28 T cell receptor beta chains were all obtained from the same sample, sequenced in a study of blood T cells in healthy people across ages. Together with a sample-barcoded 5' primer, a J-beta primer mix was included in a second PCR lasting about 6 to 11 cycles. TCRdb reprocessed the 5' RACE reads via MiXCR and lists one record per CDR3 protein. The sample has about 510,000 distinct CDR3 sequences, about 27% seen once. These data were also reused for a study on T cells of mothers and their children.

The material sequenced was blood. These receptors all stem from a boy aged 2 to 10 in good health.

As for this clonotype: At one of its ends the junction is not consistent with the germline gene, which may arise from a read error. The V gene is TRBV7-9, the J gene TRBJ1-1, with a weak D call TRBD1 (6 bases). CDR1 is SEHNR, CDR2 FQNEAQ, per germline (reference sequence). CDR3 length: 18 amino acids. CDR3 residues: CASSLRPDSTGPLIEAFF. CDR3 bases: TGTGCCAGCAGCCTAAGACCCGATTCTACAGGGCCCCTGATCGAAGCTTTCTTC. Full variable domain (missing parts from reference TRBV7-9 and TRBJ1-1): DTGVSQNPRHKITKRGQNVTFRCDPISEHNRLYWYRQTLGQGPEFLTYFQNEAQLEKSRLLSDRFSAERPKGSFSTLEIQRTEQGDSAMYLCASSLRPDSTGPLIEAFFGQGTRLTVV.

This clonotype occurred a few times. The V gene is TRBV28, the J gene TRBJ2-5; 12 nucleotides match TRBD2. Judging by the DNA end, TRBJ2-1 fits better; the J call may be wrong. The germline CDR1 and CDR2 sequences are MDHEN and SYDVKM. The CDR3 is 16 residues long. This chain's CDR3 is CASSSTSGRIHDEQFF. In DNA form, the CDR3 reads TGTGCCAGCAGCTCGACTAGCGGGAGAATCCATGATGAGCAGTTCTTC.

Only a few counts were recorded for this clonotype. The chain has TRBV7-6 and TRBJ2-7; 8 nucleotides line up with TRBD2. The CDR3 covers 12 residues. Trimming at V came to 6 bases and at J to 6 bases, leaving 4 bases not matched to a gene. The germline gives CDR1 SGHVS, CDR2 FNYEAQ. Here the CDR3 reads CASRDSGTEQYF. CDR3 nucleotide sequence: TGTGCCAGCAGAGATAGCGGGACCGAGCAGTACTTC.

This chain uses TRBV11-2 with TRBJ2-5, with D unclear. The germline V gene has CDR1 SGHAT and CDR2 FQNNGV. Deletions cut 5 bases from V and 1 base from J, with 8 bases between. The CDR3 extends over 13 amino acids. DNA of the CDR3: TGTGCCAGCAGCCGAAATAGCCAAGAGACCCAGTACTTC. This translates into CASSRNSQETQYF.

This clonotype was picked up one time. This chain connects TRBV5-1 to TRBJ1-5; D is perhaps TRBD1 (6 bases). V lost 0 bases to trimming and J lost 5 bases, with 9 bases between them. CDR1 and CDR2 from the germline V gene are SGHRS and YFSETQ. The CDR3 loop spans 14 amino acids. CDR3 sequence reads: CASSLVGGDQPQHF. CDR3 DNA sequence: TGCGCCAGCAGCTTGGTAGGGGGGGATCAGCCCCAGCATTTT.

There are a few counts of this clonotype. The chain recombines TRBV19 with TRBJ2-2; possible D gene TRBD2, 5 bases. Trimming stripped 4 bases from V and 1 base from J, with 7 bases between. CDR3 size: 14 residues. Germline V lookup: CDR1 LNHDA, CDR2 SQIVND (reference sequence). CDR3 region: CASSTGGNTGELFF. CDR3 bases: TGTGCCAGTAGTACCGGAGGGAACACCGGGGAGCTGTTTTTT. The whole variable domain, filled in from reference TRBV19 and TRBJ2-2, reads DGGITQSPKYLFRKEGQNVTLSCEQNLNHDAMYWYRQDPGQGLRLIYYSQIVNDFQKGDIAEGYSVSREKKESFPLTVTSAQKNPTAFYLCASSTGGNTGELFFGEGSRLTVL.

The CDR3 reads CASSLSGNLGVIQETQYF. In nucleotides, the CDR3 is TGTGCCAGCAGTTTATCGGGAAACCTTGGGGTAATCCAAGAGACCCAGTACTTC. The chain couples TRBV27 to TRBJ2-5; no clear D. Germline values: CDR1 MNHEY, CDR2 SMNVEV (reference sequence). CDR3 length equals 18 residues. Trimming stripped 0 bases from V and 1 base from J, with 18 bases between.

This clonotype was found a few times. The DNA of the CDR3 is TGTGCCAGCAGTGACAGCGGGGGCAGCTCCTACGAGCAGTACTTC. Translation: CASSDSGGSSYEQYF. The chain employs TRBV2 and TRBJ2-5; the match to TRBD2 covers 8 bases. Near its end, the DNA agrees better with TRBJ2-7, so the J call may be wrong. This CDR3 spans 15 amino acids. CDR1 is SNHLY, CDR2 FYNNEI, per germline.

The V call is TRBV12-3 or TRBV12-4, the J call TRBJ1-2, with 7 bases aligning to TRBD1. CDR3 length: 14 amino acids. The V and J ends lost 3 bases and 3 bases, in that order; junction bases with no gene match: 4. CDR3 in amino acids: CASSFTGTDYGYTF. DNA for the CDR3: TGTGCCAGCAGTTTTACCGGGACAGACTATGGCTACACCTTC.

The gene calls are TRBV30 and TRBJ1-6; D gene uncertain. The CDR3 is 14 residues long. Trimming removed 3 bases from V and 3 bases from J, with 9 bases in between. Germline loops: CDR1 GTSNPN, CDR2 SVGIG (reference sequence). The CDR3 is CAWRGGSYNSPLHF. As DNA, the CDR3 is TGTGCCTGGAGGGGAGGAAGCTATAATTCACCCCTCCACTTT.

This clonotype turned up a few times. This rearrangement joins TRBV3-1 to TRBJ2-5; 11 bases match TRBD2. Judging by the DNA end, TRBJ2-7 fits better; the J call may be wrong. The CDR3 sequence is 17 residues long. Germline CDR1 and CDR2: LGHDT and YNNKEL (reference sequence). The CDR3 loop reads CASSQELAGGTYYEQYF. The CDR3 DNA reads TGTGCCAGCAGCCAAGAGTTAGCGGGAGGGACATACTACGAGCAGTACTTC.

This clonotype appeared once. The chain has TRBV28 and TRBJ2-7; 13 bases match TRBD2. CDR1 is MDHEN, CDR2 SYDVKM, per germline. There are 16 residues in the CDR3. J lost 3 bases, V lost 5 bases, and 7 bases had no gene match. CDR3 in DNA: TGTGCCAGCAGTGGATTCGGACTAGCGGGAGTCTACGAGCAGTACTTC. Encoded protein: CASSGFGLAGVYEQYF.

The chain uses TRBV20-1 and TRBJ2-3, with D unresolved. The V end was cut by 1 base, the J end by 3 bases, with 8 bases between. The CDR3 loop spans 13 amino acids. The germline V gene has CDR1 DFQATT and CDR2 SNEGSKA (reference sequence). The CDR3 loop reads CSARGAATDTQYF. CDR3 coding DNA: TGCAGTGCTAGAGGCGCAGCAACAGATACGCAGTATTTT.

This clonotype was counted between two and nine times. The V and J genes are TRBV5-1 and TRBJ2-5; 11 bases are a match to TRBD2. This CDR3 contains 15 residues. J gave up 1 base and V 5 bases, and 4 bases lay outside the gene matches. Germline V gene data show CDR1 as SGHRS and CDR2 as YFSETQ. Here the CDR3 reads CASRTSGRSQETQYF. CDR3 in DNA: TGCGCCAGCAGAACTAGCGGGAGAAGCCAAGAGACCCAGTACTTC. Full variable domain (remainder filled in from reference TRBV5-1 and TRBJ2-5): KAGVTQTPRYLIKTRGQQVTLSCSPISGHRSVSWYQQTPGQGLQFLFEYFSETQRNKGNFPGRFSGRQFSNSRSEMNVSTLELGDSALYLCASRTSGRSQETQYFGPGTRLLVL.

The rearrangement joins TRBV7-9 to TRBJ2-5; TRBD1 matches 10 bases. The DNA end is a closer match to TRBJ2-7, so the J assignment may be wrong. CDR1 and CDR2 (germline): SEHNR, FQNEAQ (reference sequence). The CDR3 length is 16 residues. The DNA of the CDR3 is TGTGCCAGCAGCCCGCAAAGGGGGACAGGGGCCTACGAGCAGTACTTC. Residues: CASSPQRGTGAYEQYF.

The chain uses TRBV7-9 and TRBJ2-5; D perhaps matches TRBD1 (5 bases). The end of the DNA fits TRBJ2-7 better, so the J call may be wrong. The germline V gene has CDR1 SEHNR and CDR2 FQNEAQ (reference sequence). There are 14 residues in the CDR3. The CDR3 reads CASSLNQGAHEQYF. CDR3 sequence (DNA): TGTGCCAGCAGCTTAAACCAGGGTGCGCACGAGCAGTACTTC.

The chain uses TRBV6-5 and TRBJ2-5, with D perhaps TRBD1 (6 bases). The assigned J gene may be wrong: the sequence end matches TRBJ2-7 better. CDR3 length: 14 amino acids. Germline-derived CDR1 and CDR2 are MNHEY and SVGAGI. CDR3 nucleotides: TGTGCCAGCAGTTCCGAGACAGGTTCCTACGAGCAGTACTTC. Its protein product is CASSSETGSYEQYF.

V usage is TRBV15 and J usage is TRBJ1-2; a possible D gene is TRBD1 (6 bases). This CDR3 spans 17 amino acids. Trimming took off 2 bases at V and 0 bases at J, with 16 bases between the two ends. Per the germline V gene, CDR1 is LNHNV and CDR2 is YYDKDF (reference sequence). CDR3 residues: CATSRSEETGSNYGYTF. The CDR3 coding sequence is TGTGCCACCAGCAGAAGCGAGGAGACAGGATCTAACTATGGCTACACCTTC. The full variable domain, its missing parts supplied by reference TRBV15 and TRBJ1-2, is DAMVIQNPRYQVTQFGKPVTLSCSQTLNHNVMYWYQQKSSQAPKLLFHYYDKDFNNEADTPDNFQSRRPNTSFCFLDIRSPGLGDTAMYLCATSRSEETGSNYGYTFGSGTRLTVV.

The rearrangement joins TRBV4-3 to TRBJ1-4; D might be TRBD1 (5 bases). This CDR3 comprises 15 residues. The V and J ends lost 1 base and 8 bases respectively, with 14 bases between them. Per the germline V gene, CDR1 is LGHNA and CDR2 is YSLEER. The CDR3 coding sequence is TGCGCCAGCAGCCAAGGAACCGGGACGGGAGAAAAACTGTTTTTT. Protein sequence: CASSQGTGTGEKLFF.

The J gene is TRBJ2-5, the V gene TRBV12-3 or TRBV12-4; D unresolved. This CDR3 spans 16 amino acids. V was shortened by 5 bases and J by 5 bases, with 21 bases between the two germline ends. CDR3 sequence reads: CASSPELGTASETQYF. In DNA form, the CDR3 reads TGTGCCAGCAGTCCCGAGCTGGGAACGGCCTCGGAGACCCAGTACTTC.

The V gene is TRBV6-2 or TRBV6-3, the J gene TRBJ1-5; the D gene is possibly TRBD1 (5 bases). Germline V gives CDR1 MNHEY, CDR2 SVGEGT. Deletions cut 6 bases from V and 3 bases from J, with 12 bases between. This CDR3 region has 14 residues. CDR3 region: CASSYGGDNQPQHF. The CDR3 DNA is TGTGCCAGCAGCTACGGGGGGGACAATCAGCCCCAGCATTTT.

The chain uses TRBV9 and TRBJ2-7; D uncertain. The CDR3 is 14 amino acids. The germline gives CDR1 SGDLS, CDR2 YYNGEE. Trimming took off 0 bases at V and 2 bases at J, with 9 bases between the two ends. The CDR3 sequence is CASSVGQSTYEQYF. The CDR3 bases are TGTGCCAGCAGCGTAGGGCAGAGCACCTACGAGCAGTACTTC.

This clonotype was counted only a few times. The chain combines TRBV4-1 with TRBJ2-5; 10 positions agree with TRBD2. The tail of the sequence fits TRBJ2-1 better, so the J call may be wrong. The CDR3 consists of 18 residues. The germline V gene has CDR1 MGHRA and CDR2 YSYEKL. This CDR3 reads CASSQDVYQRGGINEQFF. Written as DNA, the CDR3 is TGCGCCAGCAGCCAAGATGTCTACCAGCGGGGGGGCATCAATGAGCAGTTCTTC.

This clonotype was picked up a small number of times. This rearrangement joins TRBV2 to TRBJ2-1; TRBD1 matches at 7 bases. This CDR3 region has 15 residues. Unmatched junction bases numbered 9, after V lost 6 bases and J lost 4 bases. Germline-derived CDR1 and CDR2 are SNHLY and FYNNEI. The CDR3 loop reads CASRETTGRYNEQFF. The CDR3 DNA sequence: TGTGCCAGCAGGGAGACGACAGGGAGATACAATGAGCAGTTCTTC.

This clonotype was observed a handful of times. This rearrangement joins TRBV3-1 to TRBJ2-1, with no clear D. The CDR3 has 19 residues. CDR1 LGHDT and CDR2 YNNKEL come from the germline V gene (reference sequence). V was pared by 3 bases and J by 2 bases, with 23 bases between. In DNA form, the CDR3 reads TGTGCCAGCAGCCATCGCAGTAACACGTACCTTCCTCCCTACAATGAGCAGTTCTTC. As protein: CASSHRSNTYLPPYNEQFF.

This clonotype was seen more than once but under ten times. The chain recombines TRBV7-9 with TRBJ1-2; D is uncertain. V gave up 4 bases and J gave up 7 bases, with 10 bases separating them. The CDR3 has 12 amino acids. The germline V gene has CDR1 SEHNR and CDR2 FQNEAQ (reference sequence). CDR3 protein: CASSSPRRGYTF. The CDR3 nucleotides are TGTGCCAGCAGCTCACCGCGCCGTGGCTACACCTTC.

On this clonotype itself: An end of the junction does not agree with germline; a read error may underlie this. This chain connects TRBV29-1 to TRBJ2-3; D call uncertain. Germline CDR1 is SQVTM and CDR2 is ANQGSEA. The CDR3 sequence is 8 residues long. The CDR3 DNA reads TGCAGCGTCTCCCTTCTGGATTTT. Translating gives CSVSLLDF.

This clonotype was detected a few times. V is TRBV5-5 and J is TRBJ2-3, with TRBD2 as a possible D gene (6 bases). V was pared by 2 bases and J by 1 base, with 11 bases between. The CDR3 extends over 15 amino acids. CDR1 is SGHKS, CDR2 YYEKEE, per germline (reference sequence). The CDR3 sequence is CASSFRLVGTDTQYF. CDR3 nucleotide sequence: TGTGCCAGCAGCTTCCGACTAGTCGGCACAGATACGCAGTATTTT.